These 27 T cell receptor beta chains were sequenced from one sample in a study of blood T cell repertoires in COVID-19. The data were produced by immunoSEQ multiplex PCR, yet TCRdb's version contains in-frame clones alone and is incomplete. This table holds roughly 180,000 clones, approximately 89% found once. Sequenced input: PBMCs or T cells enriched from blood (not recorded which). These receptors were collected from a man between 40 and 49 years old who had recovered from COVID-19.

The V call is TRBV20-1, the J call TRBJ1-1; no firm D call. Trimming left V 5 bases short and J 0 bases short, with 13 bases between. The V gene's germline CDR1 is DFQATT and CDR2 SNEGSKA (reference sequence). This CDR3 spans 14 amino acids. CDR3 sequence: CSAGENWLNTEAFF. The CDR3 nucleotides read TGCAGTGCTGGTGAAAATTGGCTGAACACTGAAGCTTTCTTT.

CDR3: CASSQPGLDTEAFF. The DNA of the CDR3 is TGTGCCAGCAGCCAACCGGGTTTGGACACTGAAGCTTTCTTT. The rearrangement uses TRBV14 and TRBJ1-1; D gene uncertain. V shed 2 bases and J shed 3 bases, with 10 bases lying between them. The length of the CDR3 is 14 residues. Germline CDR1 and CDR2: SGHDN and FVKESK.

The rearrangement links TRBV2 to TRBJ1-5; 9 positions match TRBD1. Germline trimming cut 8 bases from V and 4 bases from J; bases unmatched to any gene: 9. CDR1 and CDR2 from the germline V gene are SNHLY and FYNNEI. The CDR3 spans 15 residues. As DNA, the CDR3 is TGTGCCAGCCGGGGGGGACAGGGTGGGAATCAGCCCCAGCATTTT. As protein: CASRGGQGGNQPQHF. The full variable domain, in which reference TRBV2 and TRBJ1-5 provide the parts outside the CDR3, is EPEVTQTPSHQVTQMGQEVILRCVPISNHLYFYWYRQILGQKVEFLVSFYNNEISEKSEIFDDQFSVERPDGSNFTLKIRSTKLEDSAMYFCASRGGQGGNQPQHFGDGTRLSIL.

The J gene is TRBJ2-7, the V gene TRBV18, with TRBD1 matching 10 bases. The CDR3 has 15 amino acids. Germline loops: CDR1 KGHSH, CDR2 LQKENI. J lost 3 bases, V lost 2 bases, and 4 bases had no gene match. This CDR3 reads CASSPGTGVLYEQYF. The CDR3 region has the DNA TGTGCCAGCTCACCAGGGACAGGGGTTCTCTACGAGCAGTACTTC.

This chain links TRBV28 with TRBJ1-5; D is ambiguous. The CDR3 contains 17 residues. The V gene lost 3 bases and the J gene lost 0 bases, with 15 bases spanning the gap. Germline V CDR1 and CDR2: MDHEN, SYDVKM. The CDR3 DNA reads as TGTGCCAGCAGTTTCCCCAGAACAGCTTATAGCAATCAGCCCCAGCATTTT. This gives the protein CASSFPRTAYSNQPQHF.

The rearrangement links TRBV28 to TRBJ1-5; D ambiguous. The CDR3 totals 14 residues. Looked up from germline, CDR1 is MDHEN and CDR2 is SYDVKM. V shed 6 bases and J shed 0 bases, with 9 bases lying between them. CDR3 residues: CASSPLNSNQPQHF. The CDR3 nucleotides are TGTGCCAGCAGCCCCTTAAATAGCAATCAGCCCCAGCATTTT.

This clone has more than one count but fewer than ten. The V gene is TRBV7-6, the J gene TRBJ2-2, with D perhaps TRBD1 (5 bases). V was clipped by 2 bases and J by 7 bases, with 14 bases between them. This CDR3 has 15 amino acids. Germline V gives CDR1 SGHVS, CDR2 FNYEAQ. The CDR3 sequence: CASSLIAGMGGELFF. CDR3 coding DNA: TGTGCCAGCAGCTTAATCGCAGGGATGGGCGGGGAGCTGTTTTTT.

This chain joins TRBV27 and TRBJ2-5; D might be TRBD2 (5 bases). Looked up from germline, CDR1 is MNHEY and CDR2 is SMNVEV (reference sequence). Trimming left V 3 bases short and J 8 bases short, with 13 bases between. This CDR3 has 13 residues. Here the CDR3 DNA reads TGTGCCAGCAGTTTGGCGGGCCCCGGTACCCAGTACTTC. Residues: CASSLAGPGTQYF.

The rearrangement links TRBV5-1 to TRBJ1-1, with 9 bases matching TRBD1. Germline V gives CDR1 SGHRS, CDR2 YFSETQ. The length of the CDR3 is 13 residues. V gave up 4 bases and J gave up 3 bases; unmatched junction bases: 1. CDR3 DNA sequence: TGCGCCAGCAGCCGGACAGGGGACACTGAAGCTTTCTTT. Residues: CASSRTGDTEAFF.

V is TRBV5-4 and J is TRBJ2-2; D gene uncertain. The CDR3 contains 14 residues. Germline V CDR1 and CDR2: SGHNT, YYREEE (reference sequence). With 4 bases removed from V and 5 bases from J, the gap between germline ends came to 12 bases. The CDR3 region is CASSAPTRTGELFF. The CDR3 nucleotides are TGTGCCAGCAGCGCCCCAACCAGGACCGGGGAGCTGTTTTTT.

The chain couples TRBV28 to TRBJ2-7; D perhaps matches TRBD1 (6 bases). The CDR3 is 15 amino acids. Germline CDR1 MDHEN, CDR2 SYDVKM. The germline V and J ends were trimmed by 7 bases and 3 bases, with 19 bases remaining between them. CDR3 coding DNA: TGTGCCAGCATGAGGGTGGCAGGGGTTGACTACGAGCAGTACTTC. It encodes CASMRVAGVDYEQYF.

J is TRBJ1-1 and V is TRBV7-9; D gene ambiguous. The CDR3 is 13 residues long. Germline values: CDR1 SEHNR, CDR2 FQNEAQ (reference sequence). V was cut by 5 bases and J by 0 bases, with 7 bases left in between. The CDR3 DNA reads TGTGCCAGCAGCCAACAACTGAACACTGAAGCTTTCTTT. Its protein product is CASSQQLNTEAFF. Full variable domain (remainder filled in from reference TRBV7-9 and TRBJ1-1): DTGVSQNPRHKITKRGQNVTFRCDPISEHNRLYWYRQTLGQGPEFLTYFQNEAQLEKSRLLSDRFSAERPKGSFSTLEIQRTEQGDSAMYLCASSQQLNTEAFFGQGTRLTVV.

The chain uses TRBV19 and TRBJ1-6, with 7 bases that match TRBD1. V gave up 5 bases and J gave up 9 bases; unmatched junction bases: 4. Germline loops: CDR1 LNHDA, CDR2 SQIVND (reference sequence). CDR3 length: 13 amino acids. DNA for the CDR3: TGTGCCAGTAGTGCCCCAGGGGGTTCACCCCTCCACTTT. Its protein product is CASSAPGGSPLHF.

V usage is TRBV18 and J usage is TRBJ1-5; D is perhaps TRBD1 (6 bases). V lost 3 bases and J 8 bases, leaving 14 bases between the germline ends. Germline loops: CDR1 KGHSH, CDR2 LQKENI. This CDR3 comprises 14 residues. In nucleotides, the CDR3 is TGTGCCAGCTCACCCGGGACATTCGTAGAGCCCCAGCATTTT. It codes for CASSPGTFVEPQHF.

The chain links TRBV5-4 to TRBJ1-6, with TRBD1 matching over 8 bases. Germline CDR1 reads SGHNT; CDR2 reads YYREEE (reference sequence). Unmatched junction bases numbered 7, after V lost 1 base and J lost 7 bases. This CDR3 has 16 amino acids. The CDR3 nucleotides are TGTGCCAGCAGCTTGACCCCATACAGGGGGAATTCACCCCTCCACTTT. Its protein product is CASSLTPYRGNSPLHF.

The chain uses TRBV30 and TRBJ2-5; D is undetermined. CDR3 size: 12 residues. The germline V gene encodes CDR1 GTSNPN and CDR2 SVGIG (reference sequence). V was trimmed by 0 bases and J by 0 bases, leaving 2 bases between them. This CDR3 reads CAWSVDQETQYF. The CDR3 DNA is TGTGCCTGGAGTGTCGACCAAGAGACCCAGTACTTC.

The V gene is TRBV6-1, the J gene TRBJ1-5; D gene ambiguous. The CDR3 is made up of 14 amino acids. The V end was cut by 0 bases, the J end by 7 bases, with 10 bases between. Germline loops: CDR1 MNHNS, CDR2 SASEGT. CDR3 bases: TGTGCCAGCAGTGAAGCCTGGGGAGGCCAGCCCCAGCATTTT. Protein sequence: CASSEAWGGQPQHF.

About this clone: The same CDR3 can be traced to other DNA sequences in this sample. CDR3 in amino acids: CASSLDRGSNQPQHF. The CDR3 DNA reads TGCGCCAGCAGCTTGGACAGGGGGAGCAATCAGCCCCAGCATTTT. The chain uses TRBV5-1 and TRBJ1-5; 8 bases line up with TRBD1. The CDR3 consists of 15 residues. J gave up 1 base and V 0 bases, and 0 bases lay outside the gene matches. Germline CDR1 is SGHRS and CDR2 is YFSETQ.

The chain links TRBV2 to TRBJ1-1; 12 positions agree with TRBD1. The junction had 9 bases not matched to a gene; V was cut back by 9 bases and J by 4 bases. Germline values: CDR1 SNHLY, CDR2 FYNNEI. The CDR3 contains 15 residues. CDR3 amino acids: CARTGMGQGATEAFF. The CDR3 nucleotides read TGTGCCAGGACTGGGATGGGACAGGGGGCCACTGAAGCTTTCTTT.

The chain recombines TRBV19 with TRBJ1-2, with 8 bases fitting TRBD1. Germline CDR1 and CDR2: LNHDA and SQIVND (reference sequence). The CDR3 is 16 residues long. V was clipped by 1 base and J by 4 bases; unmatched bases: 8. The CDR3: CASSIVSQTGVYGYTF. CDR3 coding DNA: TGTGCCAGTAGTATAGTCTCCCAGACAGGGGTCTATGGCTACACCTTC.

CDR3 DNA sequence: TGCGCCAGCAGCCAAGTATGGACATCCGATATCAATCAGCCCCAGCATTTT. Translated: CASSQVWTSDINQPQHF. The V call is TRBV4-1, the J call TRBJ1-5, with a possible D match to TRBD1 (5 bases). V lost 1 base and J lost 3, with 16 bases in between. In germline, CDR1 is MGHRA, CDR2 YSYEKL. The CDR3 length is 17 residues.

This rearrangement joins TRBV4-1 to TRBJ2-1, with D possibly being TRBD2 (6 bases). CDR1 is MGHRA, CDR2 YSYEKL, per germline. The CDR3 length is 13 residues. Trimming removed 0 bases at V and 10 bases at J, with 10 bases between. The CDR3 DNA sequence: TGCGCCAGCAGCCAAGATGGGGGAGGAGAGCAGTTCTTC. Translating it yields CASSQDGGGEQFF.

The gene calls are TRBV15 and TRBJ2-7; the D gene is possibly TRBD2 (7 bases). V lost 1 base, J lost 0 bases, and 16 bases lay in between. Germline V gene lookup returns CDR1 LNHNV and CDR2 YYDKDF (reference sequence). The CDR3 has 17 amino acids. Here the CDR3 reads CATSRVGGGHSSYEQYF. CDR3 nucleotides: TGTGCCACCAGCAGAGTTGGCGGGGGACATAGCTCCTACGAGCAGTACTTC.

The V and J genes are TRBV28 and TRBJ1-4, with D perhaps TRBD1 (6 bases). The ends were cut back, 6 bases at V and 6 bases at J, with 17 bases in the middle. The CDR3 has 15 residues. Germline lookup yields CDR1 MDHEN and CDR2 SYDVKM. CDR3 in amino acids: CASSLPGGAYEKLFF. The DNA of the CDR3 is TGTGCCAGCAGCTTACCGGGGGGGGCTTATGAAAAACTGTTTTTT.

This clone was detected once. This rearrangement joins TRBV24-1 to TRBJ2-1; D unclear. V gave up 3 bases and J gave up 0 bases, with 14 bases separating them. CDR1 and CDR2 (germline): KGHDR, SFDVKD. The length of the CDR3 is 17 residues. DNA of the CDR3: TGTGCCACCAGTGATCCCACAGAAGCCCACTCCTACAATGAGCAGTTCTTC. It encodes CATSDPTEAHSYNEQFF.

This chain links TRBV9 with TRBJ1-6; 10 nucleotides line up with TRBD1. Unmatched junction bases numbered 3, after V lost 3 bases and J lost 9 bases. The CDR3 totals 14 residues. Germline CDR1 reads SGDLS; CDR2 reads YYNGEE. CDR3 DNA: TGTGCCAGCAGCGGCGGGACAGGGGTTTCACCCCTCCACTTT. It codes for CASSGGTGVSPLHF.

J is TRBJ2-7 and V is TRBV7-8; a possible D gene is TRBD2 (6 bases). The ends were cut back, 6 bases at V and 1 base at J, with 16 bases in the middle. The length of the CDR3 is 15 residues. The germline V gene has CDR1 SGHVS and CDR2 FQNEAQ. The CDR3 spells CASRTRDLRSYEQYF. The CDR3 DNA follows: TGTGCCAGCAGAACTAGGGACTTAAGGTCCTACGAGCAGTACTTC.